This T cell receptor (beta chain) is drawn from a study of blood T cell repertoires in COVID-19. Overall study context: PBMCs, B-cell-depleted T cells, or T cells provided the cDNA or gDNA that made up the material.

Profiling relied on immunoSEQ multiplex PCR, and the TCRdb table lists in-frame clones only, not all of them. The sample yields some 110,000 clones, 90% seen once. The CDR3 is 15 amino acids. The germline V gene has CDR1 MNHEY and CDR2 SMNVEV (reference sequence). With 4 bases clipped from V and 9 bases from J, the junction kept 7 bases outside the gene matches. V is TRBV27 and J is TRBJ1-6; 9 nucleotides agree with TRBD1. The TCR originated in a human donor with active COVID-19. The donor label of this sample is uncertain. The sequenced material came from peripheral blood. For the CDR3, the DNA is TGTGCCAGCAGTTATCTACAGGGGGCTGGTTCACCCCTCCACTTT. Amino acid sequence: CASSYLQGAGSPLHF.